This TCR beta chain is from a study of cytomegalovirus exposure and HLA in healthy donors. The primer mix had 60 Vbeta and 13 Jbeta primers. Here immunoSEQ multiplex PCR was the method, and the copy in TCRdb shows in-frame clones only, minus some. Listed are around 140,000 clones; 1.5% to 2% falls within the top ten. The sequence derives from a man younger than 30 in good health and CMV-seronegative. Sequencing was done on a sample of PBMCs.

The CDR3 DNA is TGTGCCAGCAGCGAGGGACTTCGAGGCACCGGGGAGCTGTTTTTT. This gives the protein CASSEGLRGTGELFF. The chain employs TRBV9 and TRBJ2-2, with D possibly matching TRBD2 (6 bases). V gave up 3 bases and J gave up 4 bases, with 13 bases separating them. Germline-derived CDR1 and CDR2 are SGDLS and YYNGEE. This CDR3 is 15 amino acids long. Full variable domain (remainder filled in from reference TRBV9 and TRBJ2-2): DSGVTQTPKHLITATGQRVTLRCSPRSGDLSVYWYQQSLDQGLQFLIQYYNGEERAKGNILERFSAQQFPDLHSELNLSSLELGDSALYFCASSEGLRGTGELFFGEGSRLTVL.